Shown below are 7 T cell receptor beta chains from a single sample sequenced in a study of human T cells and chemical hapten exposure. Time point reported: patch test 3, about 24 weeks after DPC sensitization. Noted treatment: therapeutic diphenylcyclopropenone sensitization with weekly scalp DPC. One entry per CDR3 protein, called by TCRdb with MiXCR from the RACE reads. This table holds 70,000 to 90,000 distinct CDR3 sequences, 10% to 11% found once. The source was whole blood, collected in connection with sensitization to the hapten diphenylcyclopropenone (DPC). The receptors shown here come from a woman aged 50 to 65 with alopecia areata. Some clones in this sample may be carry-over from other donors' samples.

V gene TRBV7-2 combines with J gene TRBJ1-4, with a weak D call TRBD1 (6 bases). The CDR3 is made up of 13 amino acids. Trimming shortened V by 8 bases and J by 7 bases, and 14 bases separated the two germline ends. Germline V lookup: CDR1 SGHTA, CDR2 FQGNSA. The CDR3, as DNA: TGTGCCAGCTCGGGGGGGCGAGGTGAAAAACTGTTTTTT. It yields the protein CASSGGRGEKLFF.

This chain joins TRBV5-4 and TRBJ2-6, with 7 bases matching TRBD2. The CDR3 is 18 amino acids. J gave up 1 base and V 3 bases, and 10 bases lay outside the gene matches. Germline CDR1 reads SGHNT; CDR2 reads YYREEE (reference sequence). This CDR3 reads CASSWGGRALSGANVLTF. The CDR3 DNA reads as TGTGCCAGCAGCTGGGGGGGACGGGCACTATCTGGGGCCAACGTCCTGACTTTC.

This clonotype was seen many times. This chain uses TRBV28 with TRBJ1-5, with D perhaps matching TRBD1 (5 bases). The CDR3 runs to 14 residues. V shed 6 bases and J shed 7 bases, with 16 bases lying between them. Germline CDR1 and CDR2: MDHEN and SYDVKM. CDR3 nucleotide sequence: TGTGCCAGCAGGCGGGTCGGGGCTGGGCAGCCCCAGCATTTT. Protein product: CASRRVGAGQPQHF.

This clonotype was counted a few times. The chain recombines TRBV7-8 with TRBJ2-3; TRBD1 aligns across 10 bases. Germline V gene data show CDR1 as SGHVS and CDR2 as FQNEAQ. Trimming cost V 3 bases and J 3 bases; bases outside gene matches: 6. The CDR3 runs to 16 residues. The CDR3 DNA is TGTGCCAGCAGCTTCAGACCGGGACAGGGGACAGATACGCAGTATTTT. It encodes CASSFRPGQGTDTQYF.

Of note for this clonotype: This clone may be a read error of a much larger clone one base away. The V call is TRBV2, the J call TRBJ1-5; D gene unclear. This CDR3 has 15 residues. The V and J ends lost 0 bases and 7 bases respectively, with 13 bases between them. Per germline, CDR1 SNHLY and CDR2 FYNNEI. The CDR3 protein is CASSEALRSGQPQHF. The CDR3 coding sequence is TGTGCCAGCAGTGAAGCGCTTCGCAGCGGCCAGCCCCAGCATTTT.

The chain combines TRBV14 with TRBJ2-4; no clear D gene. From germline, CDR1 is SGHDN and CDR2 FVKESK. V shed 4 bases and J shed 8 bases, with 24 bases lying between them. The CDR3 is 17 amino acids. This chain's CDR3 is CASSPRLQAIGRDIQYF. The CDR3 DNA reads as TGTGCCAGCAGCCCCCGCCTCCAGGCGATAGGACGGGACATTCAGTACTTC.

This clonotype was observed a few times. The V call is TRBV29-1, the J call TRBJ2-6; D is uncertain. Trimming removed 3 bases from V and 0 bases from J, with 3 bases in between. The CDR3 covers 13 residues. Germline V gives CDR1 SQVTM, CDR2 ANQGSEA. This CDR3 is CSVEISGANVLTF. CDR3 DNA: TGCAGCGTTGAGATCTCTGGGGCCAACGTCCTGACTTTC.